The rows below give T cell receptor beta chains drawn from one sample of a study of shared clonotypes between healthy human individuals. Method: immunoSEQ multiplex PCR; TCRdb's copy keeps in-frame clones and lacks some. The sample carries around 500,000 clones, around 80% recorded once. The source material was PBMCs. Receptor source: a woman between 35 and 50 years old in good health. Some clones in this sample may be carry-over from other donors' samples. The CDR3 runs from the conserved cysteine through the conserved F or W. D genes are given only for firm matches. Some rows mark clone size as missing; the rest say once, few, many or name a class of expanded clone.

clone size,CDR3 length,V gene,J gene,D gene,CDR3 DNA,CDR3 protein
few,14,TRBV5-1,TRBJ1-2,-,TGCGCCAGCAGCTCTGGTCCGGGCGGGTCTGGCTACACCTTC,CASSSGPGGSGYTF
-,17,TRBV9,TRBJ1-4,-,TGTGCCAGCACCCCCGGGTTGGCCCGAGGGGAGTTCGAAAAACTGTTTTTT,CASTPGLARGEFEKLFF
-,15,TRBV7-9,TRBJ2-7,TRBD2,TGTGCCAGCAGCGTTTTACTAGCGGGAGTGGGAGAGCAGTACTTC,CASSVLLAGVGEQYF
-,12,TRBV18,TRBJ2-2,-,TGTGCCAGCTCACCACGCACCGGGGAGCTGTTTTTT,CASSPRTGELFF
-,12,TRBV28,TRBJ2-7,-,TGTGCCAGCAGTTCTCAGGCTTACGAGCAGTACTTC,CASSSQAYEQYF
-,12,TRBV28,TRBJ1-5,-,TGTGCCAGCAGTTTACTCAATCAGCCCCAGCATTTT,CASSLLNQPQHF
-,13,TRBV6-6,TRBJ1-4,-,TGTGCCAGCACCCTCCATCCTAATGAAAAACTGTTTTTT,CASTLHPNEKLFF
-,14,TRBV5-1,TRBJ2-3,TRBD1,TGCGCCAGCAGCCCCGACAGGGGCACAGATACGCAGTATTTT,CASSPDRGTDTQYF
-,16,TRBV10-3,TRBJ2-1,TRBD2,TGTGCCATCAGTGAGCCCGGAATAGCGGGAGTAAATGAGCAGTTCTTC,CAISEPGIAGVNEQFF
-,16,TRBV7-2,TRBJ2-3,TRBD2,TGTGCCAGCAGCTTAGAACAAGCGGGAACCACAGATACGCAGTATTTT,CASSLEQAGTTDTQYF
-,16,TRBV28,TRBJ1-1,-,TGTGCCAGCAGTCCGTTAGGGAGGGGGAGAGGGACTGAAGCTTTCTTT,CASSPLGRGRGTEAFF
-,13,TRBV10-1,TRBJ2-1,TRBD2,TGCGCCAGCCGCCCTAGCGGGAGTAATGAGCAGTTCTTC,CASRPSGSNEQFF
-,15,TRBV30,TRBJ2-7,TRBD1,TGTGCCTGGAGGAACCGGGACAGGGGTGGTTACGAGCAGTACTTC,CAWRNRDRGGYEQYF
-,15,TRBV25-1,TRBJ1-4,-,TGTGCCAGCAGTCTTCGGGGGAGAAGGGATGAAAAACTGTTTTTT,CASSLRGRRDEKLFF
-,17,TRBV4-2,TRBJ1-3,-,TGTGCCAGCAGCCGCCCCAGGTACCAGAGCTCTGGAAACACCATATATTTT,CASSRPRYQSSGNTIYF
few,15,TRBV19,TRBJ2-7,TRBD1,TGTGCCAGTAGTTCTTTACCGGGACAGGGTAGCGAGCAGTACTTC,CASSSLPGQGSEQYF
-,14,TRBV14,TRBJ2-5,-,TGTGCCAGCAGCAACCTACAGAATACAGAGACCCAGTACTTC,CASSNLQNTETQYF
many,13,TRBV2,TRBJ1-5,TRBD1,TGTGCCAGTAGCGGACAGGGCGGCCAGCCCCAGCATTTT,CASSGQGGQPQHF
-,15,TRBV2,TRBJ2-5,TRBD2,TGTGCCAGCATCACAGGCCTAGCGGACCAAGAGACCCAGTACTTC,CASITGLADQETQYF
-,14,TRBV19,TRBJ1-1,TRBD1,TGTGCCAGTAGACGGACAGGGGTTCTCACTGAAGCTTTCTTT,CASRRTGVLTEAFF
many,16,TRBV18,TRBJ2-7,TRBD2,TGTGCCAGCTCACCACCGGTAGCGGGAGGGCGGGCCGAGCAGTACTTC,CASSPPVAGGRAEQYF
-,15,TRBV5-6,TRBJ2-3,-,TGTGCCAGCAGCTTAGGGTGGGATAGCACAGATACGCAGTATTTT,CASSLGWDSTDTQYF
few,16,TRBV7-8,TRBJ1-5,TRBD1,TGTGCCAGCAGCACCGGGACAGGGGTCATCCGGCAGCCCCAGCATTTT,CASSTGTGVIRQPQHF